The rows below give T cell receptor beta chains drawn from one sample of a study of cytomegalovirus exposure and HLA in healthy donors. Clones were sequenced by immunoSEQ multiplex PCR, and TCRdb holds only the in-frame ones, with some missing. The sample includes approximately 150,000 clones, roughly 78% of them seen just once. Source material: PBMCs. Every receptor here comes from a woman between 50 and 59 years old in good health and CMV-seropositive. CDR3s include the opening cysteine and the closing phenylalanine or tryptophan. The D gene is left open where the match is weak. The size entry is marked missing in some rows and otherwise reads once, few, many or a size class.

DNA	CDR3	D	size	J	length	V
TGTGCCAGCAGTTCTCCATTAGTCTCGGGCTACACCTTC	CASSSPLVSGYTF	-	-	TRBJ1-2	13	TRBV27
TGTGCCAGCAGCTTAGTCGTTTGGCAGGGTGGGAACGAGCAGTACTTC	CASSLVVWQGGNEQYF	-	-	TRBJ2-7	16	TRBV7-9
TGTGCCAGCAGTGGCCGGGACAGGAGTCAGCCCCAGCATTTT	CASSGRDRSQPQHF	TRBD1	-	TRBJ1-5	14	TRBV25-1
TGTGCCAGCAGCGTAGGCGGGACAGGCGGGACTGAAGCTTTCTTT	CASSVGGTGGTEAFF	TRBD1	-	TRBJ1-1	15	TRBV9
TGTGCCAGCAGCCTAACAGGGGACCAAGAGACCCAGTACTTC	CASSLTGDQETQYF	TRBD1	-	TRBJ2-5	14	TRBV6-6
TGTGCCAGCAGTTACACACCGGGACAGGGCCGAGAGACCCAGTACTTC	CASSYTPGQGRETQYF	TRBD1	few	TRBJ2-5	16	TRBV6-5
TGCGCCAGCAGTGAGTCAACGGGGAATCAGCCCCAGCATTTT	CASSESTGNQPQHF	-	few	TRBJ1-5	14	TRBV10-2
TGCACCAGCAGCCAAGATAGCGGGGCGACAGATACGCAGTATTTT	CTSSQDSGATDTQYF	-	-	TRBJ2-3	15	TRBV1
TGTGCCAGCAGCCTCCAGACTAGCGGGGCAACCGGGGAGCTGTTTTTT	CASSLQTSGATGELFF	TRBD2	-	TRBJ2-2	16	TRBV7-3
TGTGCCAGCAGTCGGTTTGGTCAGCCCCAGCATTTT	CASSRFGQPQHF	-	-	TRBJ1-5	12	TRBV6-5
TGTGCCAGCAGTGAGGCACAGGGGATCGGGTACGAGCAGTACTTC	CASSEAQGIGYEQYF	TRBD1	-	TRBJ2-7	15	TRBV25-1
TGTGCCAGCAGTTACCGGGGGGGGTACACTGAAGCTTTCTTT	CASSYRGGYTEAFF	-	-	TRBJ1-1	14	TRBV6-6
TGTGCCAGCAGCCAACCCGTGGGGGGGACGGGATCGAGGACTGAAGCTTTCTTT	CASSQPVGGTGSRTEAFF	-	once	TRBJ1-1	18	TRBV14
TGTGCCAGCAGCGTAGGGGTCGGGGGGCGGAAGAACACTGAAGCTTTCTTT	CASSVGVGGRKNTEAFF	-	-	TRBJ1-1	17	TRBV9
TGTGCCAGCAGCCCCCAGCTCGGCAGGGCCTACAATGAGCAGTTCTTC	CASSPQLGRAYNEQFF	-	once	TRBJ2-1	16	TRBV5-6
TGTGCCAGCACGAGGGACAGGGGGAAGGGACAGCCCCAGCATTTT	CASTRDRGKGQPQHF	TRBD1	-	TRBJ1-5	15	TRBV2
TGTGCCAGCAGCTTAGGACTAGCGGGACCGAACAATGAGCAGTTCTTC	CASSLGLAGPNNEQFF	TRBD2	-	TRBJ2-1	16	TRBV5-4
TGTGCCAGCAGTTACTACAGGGGCACAGATACGCAGTATTTT	CASSYYRGTDTQYF	-	-	TRBJ2-3	14	TRBV6-5
TGTGCCAGCAGCTCTATAACCGTGAGCACAGATACGCAGTATTTT	CASSSITVSTDTQYF	-	-	TRBJ2-3	15	TRBV5-4
TGTGCCAGCAGCTTGGCAGGGATTTACGAGCAGTACTTC	CASSLAGIYEQYF	-	-	TRBJ2-7	13	TRBV5-6
TGCGCCAGCAGCTTGGGAAATACAGGGGGAGAGACCCAGTACTTC	CASSLGNTGGETQYF	TRBD1	-	TRBJ2-5	15	TRBV5-1
TGCGCCAGCAGCCAAACCCGACAGATGAACACTGAAGCTTTCTTT	CASSQTRQMNTEAFF	-	-	TRBJ1-1	15	TRBV4-1
TGTGCCAGCAGCTTATTTGCAGGTACCTACGAGCAGTACTTC	CASSLFAGTYEQYF	-	once	TRBJ2-7	14	TRBV11-2
TGTGCCAGCTCACCTCGGACAAACGACGAGCAGTACTTC	CASSPRTNDEQYF	-	-	TRBJ2-7	13	TRBV18
TGTGCCAGCAGCCGACAGGGGGTCTATGGCTACACCTTC	CASSRQGVYGYTF	TRBD1	-	TRBJ1-2	13	TRBV14
TGTGCCAGCAGCTCTCGGGGGGGCCGCTACAATGAGCAGTTCTTC	CASSSRGGRYNEQFF	TRBD2	-	TRBJ2-1	15	TRBV5-6
TGTGCCAGCAGCCAAGAGCCCTATCGGGATTCACCCCTCCACTTT	CASSQEPYRDSPLHF	-	-	TRBJ1-6	15	TRBV11-2
TGTGCCAGCAGCGAGGCCCCCAGGGCTCCTAAAGAGACCCAGTACTTC	CASSEAPRAPKETQYF	-	few	TRBJ2-5	16	TRBV9
TGTGCCAGCAGCCACCGGGTTTTCTACAATGAGCAGTTCTTC	CASSHRVFYNEQFF	-	-	TRBJ2-1	14	TRBV14
TGTGCCAGCAGTTCCTTCCGAGACAGGGCACTACAAGAGACCCAGTACTTC	CASSSFRDRALQETQYF	TRBD1	-	TRBJ2-5	17	TRBV28
TGTGCCAGCAGCCCTAGTTCGGCGGATCTGTATGTTGGCTACACCTTC	CASSPSSADLYVGYTF	-	few	TRBJ1-2	16	TRBV9
TGTGCCAGCAGTCCCACAGGGGTTGGCTACACCTTC	CASSPTGVGYTF	TRBD1	-	TRBJ1-2	12	TRBV6-1
TGTGCCAGCAGTGAGAGGGGGAGGAACACTGAAGCTTTCTTT	CASSERGRNTEAFF	-	-	TRBJ1-1	14	TRBV6-1
TGTGCCAGCAGCTCTGGCTCGCTCGAGACCCAGTACTTC	CASSSGSLETQYF	-	few	TRBJ2-5	13	TRBV7-3
TGTGCCAGCAGTAGTTCGGGACAGGGAAGATACAATGAGCAGTTCTTC	CASSSSGQGRYNEQFF	TRBD1	-	TRBJ2-1	16	TRBV25-1
TGCGCCAGCAGCTCCGGGGGACTAGCGGGGGTTGGGGAGCTGTTTTTT	CASSSGGLAGVGELFF	TRBD2	few	TRBJ2-2	16	TRBV5-1
TGCGCCAGCAGCATCGGACAGGGGAGGGAAAAACTGTTTTTT	CASSIGQGREKLFF	TRBD1	-	TRBJ1-4	14	TRBV5-1
TGTGCCAGCAGCCAAGGAACCACGGCCGGGGAGCTGTTTTTT	CASSQGTTAGELFF	-	-	TRBJ2-2	14	TRBV14
TGTGCCAGCAGCCCGAGACGTCGACAGGGTATTACTAGCACAGATACGCAGTATTTT	CASSPRRRQGITSTDTQYF	TRBD1	-	TRBJ2-3	19	TRBV5-4
TGTGCCAGCAGCCGAGACAGGGTCGGGACCGGGGAGCTGTTTTTT	CASSRDRVGTGELFF	TRBD1	few	TRBJ2-2	15	TRBV6-5
TGTGCCAGCAGTCTCTCGGAAGCTTTCTTT	CASSLSEAFF	-	few	TRBJ1-1	10	TRBV5-8
TGTGCCAGGGAGGGTAAACGGGGCATACCGAACACCGGGGAGCTGTTTTTT	CAREGKRGIPNTGELFF	-	-	TRBJ2-2	17	TRBV6-4
TGTGCCAGCAGCCCCACTAGGGGGACAGTCGGGTACAATGAGCAGTTCTTC	CASSPTRGTVGYNEQFF	TRBD1	once	TRBJ2-1	17	TRBV9
TGCGCCAGCAGCGGACTGTCCTTCTCTGGGGCCAACGTCCTGACTTTC	CASSGLSFSGANVLTF	-	once	TRBJ2-6	16	TRBV10-2
TGTGCCAGCAGCGTAGAATCAACAGGGAAAGGAAAACTGTTTTTT	CASSVESTGKGKLFF	-	-	TRBJ1-4	15	TRBV9
TGTGCCAGCAGTTTAGCGGCCTACAATGAGCAGTTCTTC	CASSLAAYNEQFF	-	-	TRBJ2-1	13	TRBV6-5
TGTGCCAGCAGTTACTCGGCGGGGATCGGTTCACCCCTCCACTTT	CASSYSAGIGSPLHF	-	-	TRBJ1-6	15	TRBV6-5
TGTGCCACCAGCAGAGAACAGAGCTATGGCTACACCTTC	CATSREQSYGYTF	-	-	TRBJ1-2	13	TRBV15
TGCGCCAGTAAGAGTTTTACAGGGGGCACTGAAGCTTTCTTT	CASKSFTGGTEAFF	TRBD1	-	TRBJ1-1	14	TRBV5-1
TGTGCCAGCAGCCTACCGGGGGAGAACACTGAAGCTTTCTTT	CASSLPGENTEAFF	-	few	TRBJ1-1	14	TRBV5-6
TGTGCCAGCGATTGGGCTGGGGGCCGAAGGTCCCGGTTACCGAACACTGAAGCTTTCTTT	CASDWAGGRRSRLPNTEAFF	-	-	TRBJ1-1	20	TRBV7-3
TGTGCCAGCAGCGTAGATACTAGTCCAGCGCTGAGCTCTGGGGCCAACGTCCTGACTTTC	CASSVDTSPALSSGANVLTF	-	-	TRBJ2-6	20	TRBV9
TGTGCCAGCAGCCCCTGGGGCAGGTCCACAGATACGCAGTATTTT	CASSPWGRSTDTQYF	-	-	TRBJ2-3	15	TRBV4-1
TGTGCTAGCAGCCCTAGGGGAAGGGGAGGGAGCACTGAAGCTTTCTTT	CASSPRGRGGSTEAFF	-	-	TRBJ1-1	16	TRBV7-7
TGCGCCAGCTTCACCCCGGGCGGGGGCACAGATACGCAGTATTTT	CASFTPGGGTDTQYF	-	-	TRBJ2-3	15	TRBV5-1